What follows describes a single T cell receptor (beta chain). This specimen belongs to a study of control samples from healthy donors and cancer patients. The CDR3 is 13 amino acids. Trimming took off 3 bases at V and 4 bases at J, with 10 bases between the two ends. Germline CDR1 reads MNHEY; CDR2 reads SMNVEV (reference sequence). TCRdb's table, derived via immunoSEQ multiplex PCR, lists solely in-frame clones and lacks some. Of about 410,000 clones listed, 90% are singletons. The chain combines TRBV27 with TRBJ2-7, with D hard to call. The sequence derives from a man aged 35-49 years with head and neck cancer. The specimen was PBMCs. The CDR3 DNA follows: TGTGCCAGCAGTTTCTCGACTTCTTACGAGCAGTACTTC. This encodes CASSFSTSYEQYF.